This T cell receptor beta chain derives from a study of shared clonotypes between healthy human individuals. Germline values: CDR1 MNHNS, CDR2 SASEGT. This CDR3 has 13 residues. V was pared by 6 bases and J by 5 bases, with 1 base of the junction left unmatched. All donors were Caucasian adults living in Nashville, Tennessee. A CD45RA+ naive subset and a CD45RA-negative memory subset were split from CD4+ cells. Only in-frame clones appear in the TCRdb table, and some are missing; sequencing was by immunoSEQ multiplex PCR. The sample yields about 1.1 million clones, 60% to 80% seen once. The receptor was isolated from a man aged 18-30 years in good health. Some clones in this sample may be carry-over from other donors' samples. Input material: memory CD4+ T cells from PBMCs. Subset given: CD45RA-negative fraction. The V and J genes are TRBV6-1 and TRBJ1-5, with TRBD1 matching 10 bases. CDR3 sequence reads: CASRTGGYQPQHF. For the CDR3, the DNA is TGTGCCAGCAGGACAGGGGGCTATCAGCCCCAGCATTTT.